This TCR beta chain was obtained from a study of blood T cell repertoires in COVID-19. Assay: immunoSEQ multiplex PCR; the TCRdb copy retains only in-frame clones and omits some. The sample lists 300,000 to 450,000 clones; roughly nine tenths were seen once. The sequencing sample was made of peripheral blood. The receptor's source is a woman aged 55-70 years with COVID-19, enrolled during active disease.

Here the CDR3 reads CASRRGGGPETQYF. For the CDR3, the DNA is TGTGCCAGCAGGAGGGGGGGCGGGCCAGAGACCCAGTACTTC. This sequence joins TRBV11-2 and TRBJ2-5; a possible D gene is TRBD2 (7 bases). V lost 6 bases and J lost 4, with 15 bases in between. Germline V CDR1 and CDR2: SGHAT, FQNNGV. This CDR3 comprises 14 residues.